Below are 20 T cell receptor beta chains sequenced from a single sample in a study of beta chain features in type 1 diabetes. The whole isolated RNA underwent reverse transcription, so sequencing captured expressed TCRB transcripts. The protocol was immunoSEQ multiplex PCR, while the TCRdb copy is restricted to in-frame clones and leaves out a portion. The sample comprises about 110,000 clones, 40% of which are singletons, and 0.065% rests with the top ten. What was sequenced was stem cell memory CD4+ T cells from blood. Receptors were obtained from a woman aged 18 to 35 in good health.

The genes are TRBV30 and TRBJ2-4; D is unclear. Germline loops: CDR1 GTSNPN, CDR2 SVGIG (reference sequence). Trimming took 0 bases from V and 0 from J, leaving 12 bases between them. The CDR3 spans 16 residues. The CDR3 DNA is TGTGCCTGGAGTGTATATACGGGTATAGCCAAAAACATTCAGTACTTC. Translation gives CAWSVYTGIAKNIQYF.

This clone was counted a few times. The chain has TRBV18 and TRBJ1-1; possibly TRBD1 for D (6 bases). The CDR3 is 15 residues long. Germline V gene data show CDR1 as KGHSH and CDR2 as LQKENI. Trimming stripped 6 bases from V and 6 bases from J, with 20 bases between. CDR3 DNA sequence: TGTGCCAGCTCCCCAGGTCAGGGGAGAGGGGCTGAAGCTTTCTTT. Its translation is CASSPGQGRGAEAFF.

This clone showed up just a few times. The junction departs from germline at one end; a sequencing error may be responsible. The chain is built from TRBV28 and TRBJ1-4; no clear D gene. This CDR3 has 12 amino acids. Germline V lookup: CDR1 MDHEN, CDR2 SYDVKM. CDR3 in amino acids: CASRKSPFTPLF. The CDR3 DNA reads as TGTGCCAGCAGAAAATCTCCCTTCACTCCGCTTTTT.

There are a few counts of this clone. This chain links TRBV27 with TRBJ1-5; D might be TRBD1 (5 bases). The CDR3 spans 15 residues. Deletions cut 4 bases from V and 2 bases from J, with 12 bases between. Germline CDR1 MNHEY, CDR2 SMNVEV (reference sequence). Here the CDR3 reads CASSSSGAGNQPQHF. In nucleotides, the CDR3 is TGTGCCAGCAGTTCGAGCGGGGCAGGCAATCAGCCCCAGCATTTT.

The chain joins TRBV19 to TRBJ2-1; weak D call: TRBD1 (6 bases). V lost 7 bases and J 6 bases, leaving 16 bases between the germline ends. Germline V gives CDR1 LNHDA, CDR2 SQIVND (reference sequence). There are 14 residues in the CDR3. This CDR3 is CASNQQGRGNEQFF. In nucleotides, the CDR3 is TGTGCCAGTAACCAACAGGGAAGAGGCAATGAGCAGTTCTTC.

This clone was seen a handful of times. The chain employs TRBV30 and TRBJ1-5, with D perhaps matching TRBD1 (5 bases). CDR3 length: 13 amino acids. The germline CDR1 and CDR2 sequences are GTSNPN and SVGIG (reference sequence). V dropped 1 base and J dropped 6 bases, with 10 bases sitting between them. CDR3: CAWSAQGAQPQHF. CDR3 DNA: TGTGCCTGGAGTGCTCAGGGTGCTCAGCCCCAGCATTTT.

CDR3 residues: CASSYRTTGANVLTF. DNA of the CDR3: TGTGCCAGCAGTTATAGGACAACCGGGGCCAACGTCCTGACTTTC. The chain is built from TRBV6-6 and TRBJ2-6; D perhaps matches TRBD1 (5 bases). The CDR3 length is 15 residues. Trimming left V 3 bases short and J 4 bases short, with 10 bases between. Per the germline V gene, CDR1 is MNHNY and CDR2 is SVGAGI (reference sequence).

The rearrangement links TRBV7-9 to TRBJ2-7; possibly TRBD2 for D (5 bases). V lost 2 bases to trimming and J lost 0 bases, with 11 bases between them. Per the germline V gene, CDR1 is SEHNR and CDR2 is FQNEAQ (reference sequence). CDR3 length equals 15 residues. The CDR3, as DNA: TGTGCCAGCAGCTTATATCGGGCGGGCTCCTACGAGCAGTACTTC. It codes for CASSLYRAGSYEQYF.

This sequence joins TRBV29-1 and TRBJ2-7; 10 bases are a match to TRBD2. The germline gives CDR1 SQVTM, CDR2 ANQGSEA. The V and J ends lost 6 bases and 1 base, in that order; junction bases with no gene match: 9. This CDR3 comprises 15 residues. CDR3 residues: CSVKTSGKTSYEQYF. The CDR3 DNA follows: TGCAGCGTGAAAACTAGCGGGAAAACATCCTACGAGCAGTACTTC.

This clone was observed a few times. The genes are TRBV20-1 and TRBJ1-2; D uncertain. This CDR3 spans 10 amino acids. Trimming took 3 bases from V and 8 from J, leaving 7 bases between them. The germline V gene encodes CDR1 DFQATT and CDR2 SNEGSKA (reference sequence). The CDR3: CSASLRGYTF. The CDR3 DNA reads TGCAGTGCTAGTCTCCGGGGCTACACCTTC.

This clone was observed a few times. The rearrangement joins TRBV11-2 to TRBJ2-1, with TRBD2 matching 7 bases. This CDR3 has 12 residues. Germline lookup yields CDR1 SGHAT and CDR2 FQNNGV. V lost 9 bases and J lost 10; bases outside the gene matches: 9. CDR3 region: CASVAWEGEQFF. In nucleotides, the CDR3 is TGTGCCAGTGTTGCGTGGGAGGGGGAGCAGTTCTTC.

This clone was seen a handful of times. The sample carries other DNA sequences with the same CDR3. The chain employs TRBV29-1 and TRBJ2-1; 7 bases align to TRBD2. The CDR3 has 13 residues. V lost 4 bases and J lost 3; bases outside the gene matches: 3. From germline, CDR1 is SQVTM and CDR2 ANQGSEA. In nucleotides, the CDR3 is TGCAGCGTTGCCGGCGGGAGCTACAATGAGCAGTTCTTC. As protein: CSVAGGSYNEQFF.

V is TRBV29-1 and J is TRBJ2-5; D might be TRBD1 (7 bases). The V gene lost 6 bases and the J gene lost 5 bases, with 22 bases spanning the gap. The CDR3 sequence is 15 residues long. CDR1 and CDR2 from the germline V gene are SQVTM and ANQGSEA. This CDR3 is CSVAAQGGTGETQYF. CDR3 sequence (DNA): TGCAGCGTGGCCGCCCAGGGGGGAACGGGGGAGACCCAGTACTTC.

This clone was observed a few times. The rearrangement uses TRBV5-1 and TRBJ2-4, with a weak D call TRBD2 (6 bases). The CDR3 is 15 residues long. V was clipped by 4 bases and J by 2 bases, with 13 bases between them. Germline lookup yields CDR1 SGHRS and CDR2 YFSETQ. DNA for the CDR3: TGCGCCAGCAGCCCTGGTCTAGCGACCAAAAACATTCAGTACTTC. This codes for CASSPGLATKNIQYF.

CDR3 region: CASSVGQAPYNEQFF. The CDR3 bases are TGTGCCAGCAGCGTAGGGCAGGCTCCCTACAATGAGCAGTTCTTC. This chain joins TRBV9 and TRBJ2-1; no clear D gene. The CDR3 runs 15 residues. CDR1 is SGDLS and CDR2 is YYNGEE in the germline V gene. Trimming pared 0 bases from V and 2 bases from J, leaving 9 bases between. The full variable domain, with the rest looked up from reference TRBV9 and TRBJ2-1, is DSGVTQTPKHLITATGQRVTLRCSPRSGDLSVYWYQQSLDQGLQFLIQYYNGEERAKGNILERFSAQQFPDLHSELNLSSLELGDSALYFCASSVGQAPYNEQFFGPGTRLTVL.

This chain's CDR3 is CASSYSRTGFKDTQYF. The DNA of the CDR3 is TGTGCCAGCAGTTACTCCCGGACAGGTTTTAAGGATACGCAGTATTTT. J is TRBJ2-3 and V is TRBV6-5; the match to TRBD1 covers 7 bases. V was clipped by 0 bases and J by 6 bases; unmatched bases: 9. Germline lookup yields CDR1 MNHEY and CDR2 SVGAGI. CDR3 length equals 16 residues.

This chain joins TRBV28 and TRBJ1-5; D gene uncertain. Per germline, CDR1 MDHEN and CDR2 SYDVKM. CDR3 length equals 12 residues. Trimming removed 2 bases from V and 6 bases from J, with 5 bases in between. CDR3 sequence: CASSLQVQPQHF. CDR3 in DNA: TGTGCCAGCAGTTTACAGGTTCAGCCCCAGCATTTT. Full variable domain (rest looked up from reference TRBV28 and TRBJ1-5): DVKVTQSSRYLVKRTGEKVFLECVQDMDHENMFWYRQDPGLGLRLIYFSYDVKMKEKGDIPEGYSVSREKKERFSLILESASTNQTSMYLCASSLQVQPQHFGDGTRLSIL.

This clone was detected a few times. The rearrangement joins TRBV15 to TRBJ2-1; a weak D match, TRBD1 (5 bases). The CDR3 extends over 14 amino acids. Germline assignment: CDR1 LNHNV and CDR2 YYDKDF (reference sequence). With 0 bases removed from V and 9 bases from J, the gap between germline ends came to 12 bases. The CDR3 DNA is TGTGCCACCAGCAGAGATTCCGGCAGGGCTGAGCAGTTCTTC. It encodes CATSRDSGRAEQFF.

The chain combines TRBV2 with TRBJ2-6; 7 positions match TRBD1. Germline V gene sequence: CDR1 SNHLY, CDR2 FYNNEI. The CDR3 extends over 15 amino acids. The V and J ends lost 7 bases and 4 bases, in that order; junction bases with no gene match: 7. The DNA for the CDR3 is TGTGCCAGCAATGAGGGGGCGACCGGGGCCAACGTCCTGACTTTC. It translates to CASNEGATGANVLTF.

This rearrangement joins TRBV2 to TRBJ1-2; perhaps TRBD1 as D (6 bases). CDR3 length: 14 residues. Trimming took 8 bases from V and 0 from J, leaving 13 bases between them. The germline V gene encodes CDR1 SNHLY and CDR2 FYNNEI. The CDR3 reads CASEQGLANYGYTF. The CDR3 DNA sequence: TGTGCCAGCGAGCAGGGGCTAGCTAACTATGGCTACACCTTC. The complete variable domain, with remaining parts taken from reference TRBV2 and TRBJ1-2, reads EPEVTQTPSHQVTQMGQEVILRCVPISNHLYFYWYRQILGQKVEFLVSFYNNEISEKSEIFDDQFSVERPDGSNFTLKIRSTKLEDSAMYFCASEQGLANYGYTFGSGTRLTVV.